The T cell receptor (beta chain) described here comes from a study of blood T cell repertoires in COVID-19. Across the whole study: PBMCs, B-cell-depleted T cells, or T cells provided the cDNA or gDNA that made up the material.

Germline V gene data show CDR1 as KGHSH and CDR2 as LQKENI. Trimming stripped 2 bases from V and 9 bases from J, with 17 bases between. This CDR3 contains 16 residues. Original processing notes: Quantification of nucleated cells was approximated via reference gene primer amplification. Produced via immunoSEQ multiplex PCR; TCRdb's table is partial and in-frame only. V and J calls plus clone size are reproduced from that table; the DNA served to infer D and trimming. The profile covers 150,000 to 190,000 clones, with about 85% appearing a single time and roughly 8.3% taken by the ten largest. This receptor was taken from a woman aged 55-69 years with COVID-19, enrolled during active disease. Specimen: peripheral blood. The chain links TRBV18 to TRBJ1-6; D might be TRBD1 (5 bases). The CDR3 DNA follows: TGTGCCAGCTCACCAGGCGGGGCTGGGGCGGGTTCACCCCTCCACTTT. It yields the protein CASSPGGAGAGSPLHF.